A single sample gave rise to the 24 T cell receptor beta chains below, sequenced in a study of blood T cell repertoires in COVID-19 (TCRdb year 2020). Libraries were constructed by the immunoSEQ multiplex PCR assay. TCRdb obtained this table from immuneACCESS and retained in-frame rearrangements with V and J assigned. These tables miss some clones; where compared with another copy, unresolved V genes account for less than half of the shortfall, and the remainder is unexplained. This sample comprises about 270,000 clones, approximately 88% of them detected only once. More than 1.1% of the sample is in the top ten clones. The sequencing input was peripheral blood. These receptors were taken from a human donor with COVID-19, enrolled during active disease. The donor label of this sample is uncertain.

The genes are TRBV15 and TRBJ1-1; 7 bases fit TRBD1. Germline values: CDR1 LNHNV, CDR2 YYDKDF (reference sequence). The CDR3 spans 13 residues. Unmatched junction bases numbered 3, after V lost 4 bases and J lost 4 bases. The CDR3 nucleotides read TGTGCCACCAGCACTACAGGGGTCACTGAAGCTTTCTTT. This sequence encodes CATSTTGVTEAFF.

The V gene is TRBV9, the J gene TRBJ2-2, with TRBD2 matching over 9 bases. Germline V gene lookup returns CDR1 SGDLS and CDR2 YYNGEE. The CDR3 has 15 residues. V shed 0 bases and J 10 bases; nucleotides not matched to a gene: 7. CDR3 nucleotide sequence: TGTGCCAGCAGCGTAGGAGTAGCGGGAGAAGTGGAGCTGTTTTTT. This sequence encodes CASSVGVAGEVELFF.

The CDR3 sequence is CASSIAHGPRSYEQYF. The DNA for the CDR3 is TGTGCCAGTAGTATAGCCCATGGCCCGCGGTCCTACGAGCAGTACTTC. The rearrangement uses TRBV19 and TRBJ2-7; D uncertain. CDR3 length equals 16 residues. CDR1 is LNHDA, CDR2 SQIVND, per germline (reference sequence). The V gene lost 1 base and the J gene lost 1 base, with 14 bases spanning the gap.

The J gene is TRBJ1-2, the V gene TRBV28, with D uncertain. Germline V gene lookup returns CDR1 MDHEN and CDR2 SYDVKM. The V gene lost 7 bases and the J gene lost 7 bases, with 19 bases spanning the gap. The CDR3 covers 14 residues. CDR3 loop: CASTLSGRLAGYTF. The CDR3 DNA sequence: TGTGCCAGCACCCTATCAGGTCGGCTGGCTGGCTACACCTTC.

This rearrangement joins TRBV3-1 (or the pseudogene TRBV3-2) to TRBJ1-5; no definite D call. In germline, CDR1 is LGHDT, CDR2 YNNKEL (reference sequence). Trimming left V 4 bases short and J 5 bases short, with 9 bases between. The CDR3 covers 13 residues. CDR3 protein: CASSPRADQPQHF. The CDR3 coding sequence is TGTGCCAGCAGCCCGCGGGCCGATCAGCCCCAGCATTTT.

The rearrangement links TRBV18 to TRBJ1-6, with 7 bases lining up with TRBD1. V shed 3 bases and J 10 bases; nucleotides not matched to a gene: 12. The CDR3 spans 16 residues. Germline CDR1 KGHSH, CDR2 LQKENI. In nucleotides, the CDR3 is TGTGCCAGCTCACCCTCGGGAGAGACAGGGAGGTCACCCCTCCACTTT. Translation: CASSPSGETGRSPLHF.

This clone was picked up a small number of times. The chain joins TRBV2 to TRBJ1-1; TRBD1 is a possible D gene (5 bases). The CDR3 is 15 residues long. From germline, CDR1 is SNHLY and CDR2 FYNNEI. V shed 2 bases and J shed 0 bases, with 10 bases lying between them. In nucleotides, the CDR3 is TGTGCCAGCAGTGAAATAAGGGGAATGAACACTGAAGCTTTCTTT. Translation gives CASSEIRGMNTEAFF. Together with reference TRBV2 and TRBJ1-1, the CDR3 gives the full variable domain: EPEVTQTPSHQVTQMGQEVILRCVPISNHLYFYWYRQILGQKVEFLVSFYNNEISEKSEIFDDQFSVERPDGSNFTLKIRSTKLEDSAMYFCASSEIRGMNTEAFFGQGTRLTVV.

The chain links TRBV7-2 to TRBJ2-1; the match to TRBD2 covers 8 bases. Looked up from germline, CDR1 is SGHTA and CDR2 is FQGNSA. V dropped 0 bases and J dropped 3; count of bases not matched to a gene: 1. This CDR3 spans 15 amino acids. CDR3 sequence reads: CASSLARGGYNEQFF. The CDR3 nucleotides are TGTGCCAGCAGCTTAGCCCGGGGGGGCTACAATGAGCAGTTCTTC.

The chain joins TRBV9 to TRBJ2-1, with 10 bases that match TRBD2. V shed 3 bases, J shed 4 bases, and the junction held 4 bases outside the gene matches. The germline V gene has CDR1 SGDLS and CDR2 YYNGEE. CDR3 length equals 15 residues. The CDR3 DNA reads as TGTGCCAGCAGCGCCAGCGGGAGGGGTTACAATGAGCAGTTCTTC. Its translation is CASSASGRGYNEQFF.

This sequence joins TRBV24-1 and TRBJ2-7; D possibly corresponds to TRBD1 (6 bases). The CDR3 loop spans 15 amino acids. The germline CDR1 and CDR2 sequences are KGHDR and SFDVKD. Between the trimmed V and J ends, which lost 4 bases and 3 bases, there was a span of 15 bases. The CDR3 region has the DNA TGTGCCACCAGTGACAGTACCAGGGGTCGCTACGAGCAGTACTTC. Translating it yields CATSDSTRGRYEQYF.

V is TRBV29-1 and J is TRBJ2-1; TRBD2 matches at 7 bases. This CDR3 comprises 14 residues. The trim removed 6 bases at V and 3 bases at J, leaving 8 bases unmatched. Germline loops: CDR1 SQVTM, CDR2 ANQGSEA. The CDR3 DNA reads TGCAGCGTGCGACTAGCCCGGAGCTACAATGAGCAGTTCTTC. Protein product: CSVRLARSYNEQFF.

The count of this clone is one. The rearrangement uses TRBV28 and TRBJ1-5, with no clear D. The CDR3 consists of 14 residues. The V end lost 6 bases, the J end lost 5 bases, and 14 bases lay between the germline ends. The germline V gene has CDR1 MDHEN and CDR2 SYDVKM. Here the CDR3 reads CASSPGSLHQPQHF. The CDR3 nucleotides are TGTGCCAGCAGCCCCGGGTCCCTTCATCAGCCCCAGCATTTT.

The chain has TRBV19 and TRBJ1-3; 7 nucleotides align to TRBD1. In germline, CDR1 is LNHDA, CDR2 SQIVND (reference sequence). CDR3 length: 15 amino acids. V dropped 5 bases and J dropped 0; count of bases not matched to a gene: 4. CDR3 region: CASSVDRDSGNTIYF. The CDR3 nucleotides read TGTGCCAGTAGTGTCGACAGGGACTCTGGAAACACCATATATTTT.

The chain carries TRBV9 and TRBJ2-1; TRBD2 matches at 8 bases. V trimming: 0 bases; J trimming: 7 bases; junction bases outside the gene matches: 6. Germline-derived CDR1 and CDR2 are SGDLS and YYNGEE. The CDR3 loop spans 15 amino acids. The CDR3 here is CASSVAGGQMNEQFF. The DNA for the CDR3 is TGTGCCAGCAGCGTAGCGGGGGGGCAAATGAATGAGCAGTTCTTC. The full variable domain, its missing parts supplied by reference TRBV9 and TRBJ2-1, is DSGVTQTPKHLITATGQRVTLRCSPRSGDLSVYWYQQSLDQGLQFLIQYYNGEERAKGNILERFSAQQFPDLHSELNLSSLELGDSALYFCASSVAGGQMNEQFFGPGTRLTVL.

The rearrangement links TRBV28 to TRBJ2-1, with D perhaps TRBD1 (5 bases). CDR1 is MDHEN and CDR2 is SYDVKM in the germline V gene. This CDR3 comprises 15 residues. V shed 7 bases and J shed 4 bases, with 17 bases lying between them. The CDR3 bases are TGTGCCAGCATTGGTAGGGGTCTTGATTACAATGAGCAGTTCTTC. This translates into CASIGRGLDYNEQFF.

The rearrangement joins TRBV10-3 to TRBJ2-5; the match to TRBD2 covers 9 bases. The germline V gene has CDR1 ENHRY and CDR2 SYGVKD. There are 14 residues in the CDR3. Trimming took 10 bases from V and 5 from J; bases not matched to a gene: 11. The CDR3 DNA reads TGTGCCACACGTAGCGGGAGATCCGAGGAGACCCAGTACTTC. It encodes CATRSGRSEETQYF.

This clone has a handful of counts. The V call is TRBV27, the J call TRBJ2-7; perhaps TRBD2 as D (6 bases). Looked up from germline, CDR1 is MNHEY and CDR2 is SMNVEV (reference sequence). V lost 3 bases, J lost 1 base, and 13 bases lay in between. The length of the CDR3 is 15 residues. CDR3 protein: CASSFGGLPSYEQYF. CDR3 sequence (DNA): TGTGCCAGCAGTTTCGGGGGTCTGCCTTCCTACGAGCAGTACTTC.

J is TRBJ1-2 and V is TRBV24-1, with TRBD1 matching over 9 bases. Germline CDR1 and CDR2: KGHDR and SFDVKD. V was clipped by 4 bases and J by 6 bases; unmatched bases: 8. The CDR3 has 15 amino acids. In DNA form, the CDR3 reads TGTGCCACCAGTGAGAGCGGACAGGGGATAAATGGCTACACCTTC. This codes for CATSESGQGINGYTF.

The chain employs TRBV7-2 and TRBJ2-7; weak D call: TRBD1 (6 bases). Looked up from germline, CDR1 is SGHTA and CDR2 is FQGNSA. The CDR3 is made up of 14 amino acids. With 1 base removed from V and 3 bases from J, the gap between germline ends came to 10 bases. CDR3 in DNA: TGTGCCAGCAGCTTAGGGGGCAGGGGCTACGAGCAGTACTTC. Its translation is CASSLGGRGYEQYF.

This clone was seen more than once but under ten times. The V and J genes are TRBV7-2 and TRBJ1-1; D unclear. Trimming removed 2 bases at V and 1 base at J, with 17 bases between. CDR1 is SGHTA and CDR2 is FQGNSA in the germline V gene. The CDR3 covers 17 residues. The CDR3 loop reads CASSLFVGSGRNTEAFF. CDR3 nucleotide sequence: TGTGCCAGCAGCTTATTTGTAGGGAGCGGGCGGAACACTGAAGCTTTCTTT.

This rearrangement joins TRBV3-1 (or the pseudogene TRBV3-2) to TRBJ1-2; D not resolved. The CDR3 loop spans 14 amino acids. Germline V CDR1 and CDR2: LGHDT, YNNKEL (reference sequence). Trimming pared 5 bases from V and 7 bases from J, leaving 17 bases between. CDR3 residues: CASSVRGSRSGYTF. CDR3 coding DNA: TGTGCCAGCAGCGTACGTGGGAGTCGGAGTGGCTACACCTTC.

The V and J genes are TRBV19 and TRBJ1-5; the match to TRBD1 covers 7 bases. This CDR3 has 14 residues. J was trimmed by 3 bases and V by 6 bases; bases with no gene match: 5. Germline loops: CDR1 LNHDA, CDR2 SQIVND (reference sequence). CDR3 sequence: CASSPTGNNQPQHF. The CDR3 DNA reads TGTGCCAGTAGCCCGACAGGGAACAATCAGCCCCAGCATTTT.

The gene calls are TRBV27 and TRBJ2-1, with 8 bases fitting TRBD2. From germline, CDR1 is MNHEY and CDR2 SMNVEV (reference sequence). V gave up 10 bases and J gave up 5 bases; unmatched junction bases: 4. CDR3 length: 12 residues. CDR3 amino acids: CATGLAHNEQFF. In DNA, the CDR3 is TGTGCCACCGGACTAGCCCACAATGAGCAGTTCTTC.

The CDR3 here is CASSQDFTRRDTQYF. CDR3 in DNA: TGTGCCAGCAGCCAGGACTTTACTAGGAGAGATACGCAGTATTTT. This sequence joins TRBV14 and TRBJ2-3; TRBD2 is a possible D gene (5 bases). The germline CDR1 and CDR2 sequences are SGHDN and FVKESK. Trimming stripped 3 bases from V and 5 bases from J, with 15 bases between. This CDR3 spans 15 amino acids.